The 13 T cell receptor beta chains presented below share a single source sample, sequenced in a study of blood T cell repertoires in COVID-19. The repertoire was sequenced with immunoSEQ multiplex PCR; TCRdb's copy has only in-frame clones and lacks some. The table includes around 300,000 clones, 85% detected once. The sequencing input was peripheral blood. The receptor source for this set is a human donor in a cohort sampled during active COVID-19.

The CDR3 sequence is CASNLRRDFQNIQYF. In DNA form, the CDR3 reads TGTGCCAGCAACTTAAGGAGGGATTTCCAAAACATTCAGTACTTC. The V call is TRBV6-5, the J call TRBJ2-4, with D tentatively TRBD2 (6 bases). V lost 7 bases to trimming and J lost 5 bases, with 18 bases between them. Per germline, CDR1 MNHEY and CDR2 SVGAGI. The CDR3 is 15 residues long.

This chain joins TRBV30 and TRBJ2-1; TRBD2 aligns across 12 bases. Trimming took 4 bases from V and 8 from J; bases not matched to a gene: 3. Germline CDR1 is GTSNPN and CDR2 is SVGIG (reference sequence). The CDR3 consists of 13 residues. The CDR3 nucleotides read TGTGCCTGGATGAGGACTAGCGGGGATGAGCAGTTCTTC. Residues: CAWMRTSGDEQFF. Based on the CDR3 plus reference TRBV30 and TRBJ2-1, the full variable domain is SQTIHQWPATLVQPVGSPLSLECTVEGTSNPNLYWYRQAAGRGLQLLFYSVGIGQISSEVPQNLSASRPQDRQFILSSKKLLLSDSGFYLCAWMRTSGDEQFFGPGTRLTVL.

The chain recombines TRBV30 with TRBJ1-1, with TRBD1 identical over 7 bases. The CDR3 sequence is 12 residues long. V shed 3 bases and J 11 bases; nucleotides not matched to a gene: 9. The V gene's germline CDR1 is GTSNPN and CDR2 SVGIG (reference sequence). The CDR3 sequence: CAWRWDSVEAFF. CDR3 in DNA: TGTGCCTGGAGGTGGGACAGCGTTGAGGCTTTCTTT. Using reference TRBV30 and TRBJ1-1 for the parts outside the CDR3, the full variable domain is SQTIHQWPATLVQPVGSPLSLECTVEGTSNPNLYWYRQAAGRGLQLLFYSVGIGQISSEVPQNLSASRPQDRQFILSSKKLLLSDSGFYLCAWRWDSVEAFFGQGTRLTVV.

V and J are TRBV18 and TRBJ2-3, with a tentative D call TRBD2 (6 bases). Deletions cut 6 bases from V and 0 bases from J, with 10 bases between. The length of the CDR3 is 14 residues. Germline CDR1 reads KGHSH; CDR2 reads LQKENI. The CDR3 loop reads CASSRGASTDTQYF. In DNA, the CDR3 is TGTGCCAGCTCGCGGGGAGCTAGCACAGATACGCAGTATTTT.

This clone was seen a handful of times. V gene TRBV27 combines with J gene TRBJ2-3; 12 bases are a match to TRBD2. CDR3 length equals 20 residues. V shed 5 bases and J 4 bases; nucleotides not matched to a gene: 19. The germline V gene has CDR1 MNHEY and CDR2 SMNVEV (reference sequence). CDR3 sequence: CASSLRARVLAGGHPDTQYF. CDR3 nucleotide sequence: TGTGCCAGCAGTCTACGGGCGAGAGTCCTAGCGGGGGGGCACCCAGATACGCAGTATTTT.

This clone was seen only a few times. The V and J genes are TRBV29-1 and TRBJ2-7, with no clear D. This CDR3 is built from 14 residues. Trimming cost V 8 bases and J 4 bases, with 21 bases left between them. Germline V gives CDR1 SQVTM, CDR2 ANQGSEA. DNA of the CDR3: TGCAGCTTTCAAATAGACTCAGCTGGTTACGAGCAGTACTTC. This translates into CSFQIDSAGYEQYF.

V usage is TRBV11-2 and J usage is TRBJ1-5; no clear D gene. V lost 1 base and J 1 base, leaving 8 bases between the germline ends. CDR1 SGHAT and CDR2 FQNNGV come from the germline V gene. This CDR3 has 15 amino acids. CDR3 loop: CASSLAYSSNQPQHF. DNA of the CDR3: TGTGCCAGCAGCTTAGCCTACAGCAGCAATCAGCCCCAGCATTTT.

V usage is TRBV9 and J usage is TRBJ2-5; 11 bases are shared with TRBD2. Germline V gene sequence: CDR1 SGDLS, CDR2 YYNGEE. The CDR3 is 15 residues long. J was trimmed by 2 bases and V by 4 bases; bases with no gene match: 4. The CDR3 here is CASSKIAGGQETQYF. The DNA of the CDR3 is TGTGCCAGCAGCAAGATAGCGGGGGGGCAAGAGACCCAGTACTTC.

This chain joins TRBV9 and TRBJ2-2, with 7 bases that match TRBD1. CDR1 is SGDLS, CDR2 YYNGEE, per germline. The CDR3 covers 14 residues. The trim removed 4 bases at V and 4 bases at J, leaving 4 bases unmatched. This chain's CDR3 is CASSPRGRTGELFF. The CDR3 DNA is TGTGCCAGCAGCCCTAGGGGGCGCACCGGGGAGCTGTTTTTT.

The chain is built from TRBV6-5 and TRBJ2-1; 9 bases are a match to TRBD1. Germline V gene lookup returns CDR1 MNHEY and CDR2 SVGAGI. This CDR3 region has 16 residues. After removal of 2 bases from V and 7 bases from J, the junction contained 9 bases not matched to a gene. The CDR3 region is CASSYAGQGRANEQFF. CDR3 nucleotides: TGTGCCAGCAGTTACGCGGGACAGGGTAGAGCAAATGAGCAGTTCTTC.

The CDR3 bases are TGTGCCAGCAAACCTCAGGGGGCCCCTGAAGCTTTCTTT. This gives the protein CASKPQGAPEAFF. V and J are TRBV2 and TRBJ1-1; 8 positions agree with TRBD1. This CDR3 contains 13 residues. The trim removed 7 bases at V and 6 bases at J, leaving 7 bases unmatched. The germline V gene encodes CDR1 SNHLY and CDR2 FYNNEI.

The chain has TRBV30 and TRBJ1-6; 11 nucleotides align to TRBD1. With V trimmed by 8 bases and J by 5 bases, 2 bases remained unmatched. The CDR3 is 13 residues long. The V gene's germline CDR1 is GTSNPN and CDR2 SVGIG (reference sequence). CDR3 coding DNA: TGTGCCGGACAGGGGGCACATAATTCACCCCTCCACTTT. As protein: CAGQGAHNSPLHF.

This clone was seen many times. The J gene is TRBJ2-6, the V gene TRBV6-5; possibly TRBD2 for D (6 bases). The CDR3 has 15 residues. Germline loops: CDR1 MNHEY, CDR2 SVGAGI. Trimming took 8 bases from V and 0 from J, leaving 11 bases between them. The DNA for the CDR3 is TGTGCCAGCGGGGGGACGGCCTCTGGGGCCAACGTCCTGACTTTC. It yields the protein CASGGTASGANVLTF.